Described below is a single T cell receptor beta chain sequence and its context. The data originate from a study of T cell clonotyping in hematopoietic cell transplantation. Time point here: recipient sample about 28 days before transplant, after cytoreduction. CDR1 is MNHEY and CDR2 is SVGAGI in the germline V gene. Trimming left V 5 bases short and J 5 bases short, with 18 bases between. The CDR3 runs to 15 residues. Profiling relied on immunoSEQ multiplex PCR, and the TCRdb table lists in-frame clones only, not all of them. This table holds around 28,000 clones, approximately 77% found once. Material: peripheral blood mononuclear cells, obtained before stem cell transplant. The V and J genes are TRBV6-5 and TRBJ2-5, with D perhaps TRBD2 (5 bases). This TCR came from a man aged 40-49 years with acute myeloid leukemia. Some clones in this sample may be carry-over from other donors' samples. The CDR3 DNA reads TGTGCCAGCAGTCCCATTCTGCTAGCCAGGGAGACCCAGTACTTC. Translated, it gives CASSPILLARETQYF.